This T cell receptor beta chain was sequenced during a study of blood T cell repertoires in COVID-19. The wider study: Acute and convalescent COVID-19 specimens originated in the United States, Italy and Spain. T cells, B-cell-depleted T cells, or PBMCs supplied cDNA or gDNA.

Clones were read by immunoSEQ multiplex PCR, and TCRdb kept only the in-frame ones, dropping some. The data contain around 120,000 clones, roughly 90% of them singletons. The Seattle site enrolled patients during active infection and followed them longitudinally. This TCR was recovered from a man in his 60s with COVID-19, enrolled during active disease. What was sequenced was peripheral blood.

CDR3 region: CASSPGTDAYEQYF. CDR3 sequence (DNA): TGTGCCAGCAGTCCCGGGACAGACGCGTACGAGCAGTACTTC. The chain joins TRBV6-5 to TRBJ2-7; TRBD1 aligns across 7 bases. V lost 5 bases and J lost 4; bases outside the gene matches: 8. Germline assignment: CDR1 MNHEY and CDR2 SVGAGI. This CDR3 has 14 residues.